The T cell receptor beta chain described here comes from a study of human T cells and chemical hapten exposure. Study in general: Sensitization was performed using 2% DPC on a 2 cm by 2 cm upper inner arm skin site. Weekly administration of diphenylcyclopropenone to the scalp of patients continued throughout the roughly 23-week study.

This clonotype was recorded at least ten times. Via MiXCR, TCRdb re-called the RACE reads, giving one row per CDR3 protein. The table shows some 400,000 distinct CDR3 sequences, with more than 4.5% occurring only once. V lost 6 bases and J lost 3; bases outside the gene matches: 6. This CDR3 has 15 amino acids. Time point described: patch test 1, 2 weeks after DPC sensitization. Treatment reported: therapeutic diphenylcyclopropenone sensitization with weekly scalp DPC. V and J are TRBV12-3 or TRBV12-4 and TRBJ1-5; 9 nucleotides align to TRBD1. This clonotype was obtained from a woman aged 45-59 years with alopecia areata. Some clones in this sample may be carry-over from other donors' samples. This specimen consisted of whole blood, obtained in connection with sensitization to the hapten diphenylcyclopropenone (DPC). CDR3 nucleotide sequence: TGTGCCAGCAGCTCACAGGGGGCGTTCAATCAGCCCCAGCATTTT. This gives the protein CASSSQGAFNQPQHF.